The sequence of this TCR beta chain was determined in a study of early T cells in non-severe SARS-CoV-2 infection. Looking at the study overall: It was bulk RNA from unsorted whole blood that was sequenced, and the chains were unpaired. Points from the study as a whole: VDJdb matching favored anti-spike CD8 responses, missing private and CD4 specificities.

Details on this clonotype: What it binds is not known.

Trimming took 6 bases from V and 0 from J; bases not matched to a gene: 8. CDR1 is SGHNT, CDR2 YYREEE, per germline (reference sequence). The CDR3 length is 16 residues. The protocol attached unique molecular identifiers to individual cDNA molecules. Each CDR3 protein is one row after TCRdb ran MiXCR on the 5' RACE reads. The table records tens of thousands of distinct CDR3 sequences, more than 14% of them present only once. The sequencing here drew on whole blood, taken at baseline. The chain links TRBV5-4 to TRBJ2-5, with TRBD2 identical over 10 bases. The receptor's source is an adult who was a healthcare worker with PCR-confirmed SARS-CoV-2 infection or an uninfected control (not recorded which). Here the CDR3 DNA reads TGTGCCAGCAACTTTAAGCGGGAGGGGTACCAAGAGACCCAGTACTTC. Protein: CASNFKREGYQETQYF.